This is a list of T cell receptor beta chains from one sample in a study of blood T cell repertoires in COVID-19. The data were produced by immunoSEQ multiplex PCR, yet TCRdb's version contains in-frame clones alone and is incomplete. The sample contains about 190,000 clones, about four fifths of which appear only once. Sequenced: PBMCs or T cells enriched from blood (not recorded which). These receptors were obtained from a woman in her thirties who had recovered from COVID-19. Each CDR3 is given with its conserved first and last residue. A D gene is named only where the DNA matches it firmly. Not all rows give a size; the values are once, few, many and, for expanded clones, a class.

j_call v_call d_call clone_size cdr3_aa cdr3_nt
TRBJ1-4 TRBV27 NA NA CASSIRPRGVNEKLFF TGTGCCAGCAGTATACGCCCCCGGGGGGTAAATGAAAAACTGTTTTTT
TRBJ1-1 TRBV2 TRBD1 few CASTENSRGRTEAFF TGTGCCAGCACCGAGAATAGCAGGGGGCGGACTGAAGCTTTCTTT
TRBJ2-7 TRBV14 NA once CASSPFGSWSSYEQYF TGTGCCAGCAGCCCTTTCGGGAGCTGGAGCTCCTACGAGCAGTACTTC
TRBJ1-3 TRBV6-5 NA NA CASIQGNTIYF TGTGCCAGCATCCAGGGAAACACCATATATTTT
TRBJ1-2 TRBV11-2 TRBD1 NA CASSHRGVNYGYTF TGTGCCAGCAGCCACAGGGGCGTTAACTATGGCTACACCTTC
TRBJ2-5 TRBV5-6 TRBD2 NA CASSRTSNVETQYF TGTGCCAGCAGCCGGACTAGCAACGTGGAGACCCAGTACTTC
TRBJ2-2 TRBV9 NA NA CASSVGRGLYPNTGELFF TGTGCCAGCAGCGTAGGGAGAGGGTTGTATCCGAACACCGGGGAGCTGTTTTTT
TRBJ1-1 TRBV5-4 TRBD1 NA CASSFGSGGYTEAFF TGTGCCAGCAGCTTCGGGTCAGGGGGATACACTGAAGCTTTCTTT
TRBJ1-2 TRBV13 TRBD1 NA CASSLRTGDGGSNGQDYGYTF TGTGCCAGCAGCCTCAGGACAGGGGATGGGGGGTCGAACGGGCAAGACTATGGCTACACCTTC
TRBJ2-3 TRBV30 NA NA CVWSVAGGTDTQYF TGTGTCTGGAGTGTTGCCGGGGGCACAGATACGCAGTATTTT
TRBJ1-1 TRBV9 NA once CASSVSAAQGNEAFF TGTGCCAGCAGCGTATCGGCGGCGCAGGGTAATGAAGCTTTCTTT
TRBJ2-3 TRBV2 TRBD2 NA CASSFQAGGPLDTQYF TGTGCCAGCAGTTTTCAAGCGGGAGGGCCATTAGATACGCAGTATTTT
TRBJ1-3 TRBV15 TRBD1 once CATSTRWDSRNTIYF TGTGCCACCAGCACAAGGTGGGACAGCAGAAACACCATATATTTT
TRBJ2-2 TRBV5-1 TRBD1 NA CASNWGQGSTGELFF TGCGCCAGCAACTGGGGACAGGGTAGCACCGGGGAGCTGTTTTTT
TRBJ1-1 TRBV29-1 NA once CSVQGRANTEAFF TGCAGCGTTCAGGGTAGGGCGAACACTGAAGCTTTCTTT
TRBJ1-5 TRBV27 NA NA CASSLRFSGQPQHF TGTGCCAGCAGTTTACGGTTTTCAGGTCAGCCCCAGCATTTT
TRBJ1-1 TRBV30 NA few CAWNRWRNTEAFF TGTGCCTGGAACAGGTGGAGGAACACTGAAGCTTTCTTT
TRBJ1-5 TRBV21-1 NA NA CASSENRDREGSGYSNQPQHF TGTGCCAGCAGCGAAAACCGGGACAGGGAAGGGAGTGGGTATAGCAATCAGCCCCAGCATTTT
TRBJ2-5 TRBV28 NA NA CASSSDRGRGETQYF TGTGCCAGCAGTTCGGACCGGGGACGGGGGGAGACCCAGTACTTC
TRBJ1-2 TRBV11-2 NA once CASNDLRGGYGYTF TGTGCCAGCAACGATCTACGGGGTGGCTATGGCTACACCTTC
TRBJ2-1 TRBV10-3 NA NA CAISDRRQGGPAGHNEQFF TGTGCCATCAGTGATCGGAGGCAGGGTGGACCCGCGGGACACAATGAGCAGTTCTTC
TRBJ1-6 TRBV19 TRBD1 NA CASSMGQGDNSPLHF TGTGCCAGTAGTATGGGACAGGGTGATAATTCACCCCTCCACTTT
TRBJ1-1 TRBV29-1 TRBD1 NA CSFNRGLNTEAFF TGCAGCTTTAACAGGGGGTTGAACACTGAAGCTTTCTTT
TRBJ2-7 TRBV7-2 TRBD2 NA CASSFSLAGGYEQYF TGTGCCAGCAGCTTCTCTCTAGCGGGAGGCTACGAGCAGTACTTC
TRBJ1-2 TRBV3-1/TRBV3-2 NA NA CASSPAGREGYTF TGTGCCAGCAGCCCCGCCGGGAGGGAGGGCTACACCTTC
TRBJ2-1 TRBV18 TRBD2 NA CASSLLPRLAGAYNEQFF TGTGCCAGCTCACTACTGCCCCGACTAGCGGGGGCTTACAATGAGCAGTTCTTC
TRBJ2-1 TRBV6-5 TRBD2 once CAVKVAGYNEQFF TGTGCCGTAAAGGTAGCGGGGTACAATGAGCAGTTCTTC
TRBJ1-1 TRBV28 TRBD1 NA CASSFNRGRNTEAFF TGTGCCAGCAGTTTTAACAGGGGGAGGAATACTGAAGCTTTCTTT
TRBJ1-1 TRBV11-3 TRBD1 NA CASSWGQGSTEAFF TGTGCCAGCAGCTGGGGACAGGGATCCACTGAAGCTTTCTTT
TRBJ2-5 TRBV5-6 NA once CASSFGHDGKTQYF TGTGCCAGCAGCTTCGGACACGACGGAAAGACCCAGTACTTC
TRBJ2-5 TRBV4-1 NA NA CASRGETQYF TGCGCCAGCCGTGGCGAGACCCAGTACTTC
TRBJ1-3 TRBV5-6 TRBD1 NA CASSSDRDFFNTIYF TGTGCCAGCAGCTCCGACAGGGACTTTTTCAACACCATATATTTT
TRBJ2-2 TRBV5-1 TRBD1 once CASGTGIQTEELFF TGCGCCAGCGGGACAGGGATTCAAACCGAGGAGCTGTTTTTT
TRBJ1-1 TRBV5-4 NA once CASSLEVGRDTEAFF TGTGCCAGCAGCTTGGAGGTGGGGCGAGATACTGAAGCTTTCTTT
TRBJ1-6 TRBV7-9 TRBD1 few CASSLGGQGDSPLHF TGTGCCAGCAGCTTAGGAGGACAGGGTGATTCACCCCTCCACTTT
TRBJ1-1 TRBV28 TRBD1 NA CASSLGFRQGVPEAFF TGTGCCAGCAGTTTGGGATTTAGACAGGGGGTGCCTGAAGCTTTCTTT
TRBJ1-5 TRBV6-5 NA NA CASSYKRDQPQHF TGTGCCAGCAGTTACAAGAGGGATCAGCCCCAGCATTTT
TRBJ2-3 TRBV18 TRBD1 NA CASSPLRQGASLHTDTQYF TGTGCCAGCTCACCACTTCGACAGGGGGCAAGCCTCCACACAGATACGCAGTATTTT
TRBJ1-1 TRBV2 NA few CASKRGSRENTEAFF TGTGCCAGCAAAAGGGGGTCAAGGGAGAACACTGAAGCTTTCTTT
TRBJ1-4 TRBV28 NA NA CASSLPGTNEKLFF TGTGCCAGCAGTTTGCCCGGAACTAATGAAAAACTGTTTTTT
TRBJ1-1 TRBV10-1 NA NA CATGVRGPRAFF TGCGCCACGGGTGTCAGGGGCCCTAGGGCTTTCTTT
TRBJ2-7 TRBV9 NA NA CASSVDGSSYEQYF TGTGCCAGCAGCGTAGACGGGAGCTCCTACGAGCAGTACTTC